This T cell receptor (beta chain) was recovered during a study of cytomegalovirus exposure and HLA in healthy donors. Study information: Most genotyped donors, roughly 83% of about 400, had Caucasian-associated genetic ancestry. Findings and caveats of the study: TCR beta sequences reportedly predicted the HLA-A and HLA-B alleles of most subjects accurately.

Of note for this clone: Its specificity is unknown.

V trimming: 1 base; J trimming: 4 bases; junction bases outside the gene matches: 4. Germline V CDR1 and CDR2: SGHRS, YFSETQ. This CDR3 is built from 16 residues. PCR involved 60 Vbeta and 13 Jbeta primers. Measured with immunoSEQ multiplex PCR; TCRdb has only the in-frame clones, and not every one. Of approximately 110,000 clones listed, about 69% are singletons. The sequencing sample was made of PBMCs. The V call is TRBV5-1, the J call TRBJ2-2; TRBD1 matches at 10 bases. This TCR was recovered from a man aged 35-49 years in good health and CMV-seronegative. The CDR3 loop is CASSLLGQGSTGELFF. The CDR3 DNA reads TGCGCCAGCAGCTTGTTGGGACAGGGGAGCACCGGGGAGCTGTTTTTT.